The text below deals with one T cell receptor (beta chain). The target antigen is unknown. The sample originates from a study of shared clonotypes between healthy human individuals. Study results and caveats: Limitation of the genetic and exposure-history diversity represented came from the few donors.

The germline gives CDR1 LGHNA, CDR2 YNFKEQ. CDR3 length: 16 residues. V gave up 0 bases and J gave up 8 bases, with 16 bases separating them. Clones were read by immunoSEQ multiplex PCR, and TCRdb kept only the in-frame ones, dropping some. The repertoire consists of roughly 2.2 million clones, with 80% to 95% occurring once and the leading ten covering 0.3% to 0.45%. This receptor was taken from a man aged 18 to 29 in good health. Some clones in this sample may be carry-over from other donors' samples. Sequencing was done on a sample of naive CD4+ T cells from PBMCs. Indicated subset: CD45RA+ positively selected. This chain links TRBV4-2 with TRBJ1-4, with D perhaps matching TRBD1 (6 bases). The CDR3 nucleotides read TGTGCCAGCAGCCAAGAATGGGGGGCTCCCAAAGAAAAACTGTTTTTT. As protein: CASSQEWGAPKEKLFF.